This TCR beta chain was recorded in a study of human T cells and chemical hapten exposure. Study outcomes and limitations: The number of TCRs over 1 in 1000 frequency stayed unchanged after DPC.

Time point denoted: healthy volunteer bleed at 6 weeks. Unseparated into fractions, whole blood served as the source from which total RNA was extracted. This clonotype appeared a few times. Its antigen is as yet unknown. The study's library attached unique molecular identifiers to single cDNA molecules. Original methodology: Between roughly 20,000 and 700,000 TCRs appeared in each sample, and the median stood at 95,638. A single record per CDR3 protein comes from TCRdb applying MiXCR to the RACE reads. The V and J calls shown here were made by TCRdb, not taken from the authors' results. The table shows some 77,000 distinct CDR3 sequences, with around 9.3% occurring only once. Trimming removed 1 base at V and 5 bases at J, with 15 bases between. CDR1 DFQATT and CDR2 SNEGSKA come from the germline V gene (reference sequence). There are 14 residues in the CDR3.

This chain uses TRBV20-1 with TRBJ2-7; the D is unclear. Sequenced sample: whole blood. This TCR came from a female donor in good health. Some clones in this sample may be carry-over from other donors' samples. The CDR3 region has the DNA TGCAGTGCTAGAGGAACGGTTGGTCACCACGAGCAGTACTTC. Protein sequence: CSARGTVGHHEQYF.